A single sample gave rise to the 16 T cell receptor beta chains below, sequenced in a study of OX40 agonist ivuxolimab in advanced cancers. Here immunoSEQ multiplex PCR was the method, and the copy in TCRdb shows in-frame clones only, minus some. The table lists 70,000 to 80,000 clones, 75% to 95% of them singletons. The specimen was CD4+ or CD8+ T cells sorted from blood, collected in a trial of the OX40 agonist ivuxolimab. These receptors were obtained from an adult with an advanced solid tumor such as melanoma, head and neck, liver or kidney cancer.

The V gene is TRBV5-4, the J gene TRBJ2-7, with 7 positions matching TRBD1. Germline V CDR1 and CDR2: SGHNT, YYREEE (reference sequence). V shed 4 bases and J 2 bases; nucleotides not matched to a gene: 6. The CDR3 runs 14 residues. The CDR3 nucleotides are TGTGCCAGCAGCGGGGGACAGTCGGCCTACGAGCAGTACTTC. Residues: CASSGGQSAYEQYF. The whole variable domain, filled in from reference TRBV5-4 and TRBJ2-7, reads ETGVTQSPTHLIKTRGQQVTLRCSSQSGHNTVSWYQQALGQGPQFIFQYYREEENGRGNFPPRFSGLQFPNYSSELNVNALELDDSALYLCASSGGQSAYEQYFGPGTRLTVT.

The chain is built from TRBV27 and TRBJ1-6, with a tentative D call TRBD1 (5 bases). This CDR3 has 14 residues. Germline V lookup: CDR1 MNHEY, CDR2 SMNVEV (reference sequence). Trimming stripped 3 bases from V and 7 bases from J, with 10 bases between. The CDR3 spells CASSLQGPNSPLHF. Here the CDR3 DNA reads TGTGCCAGCAGTTTGCAGGGCCCAAATTCACCCCTCCACTTT.

The V gene is TRBV30, the J gene TRBJ2-7; D not certain. Germline V gene data show CDR1 as GTSNPN and CDR2 as SVGIG (reference sequence). Trimming removed 1 base from V and 1 base from J, with 14 bases in between. The length of the CDR3 is 15 residues. The CDR3 here is CAWSARHRLSYEQYF. In nucleotides, the CDR3 is TGTGCCTGGAGTGCCCGTCATAGGTTGTCCTACGAGCAGTACTTC.

J is TRBJ2-1 and V is TRBV7-9; TRBD2 matches at 8 bases. V lost 1 base to trimming and J lost 3 bases; unmatched junction nucleotides: 8. The CDR3 sequence is 17 residues long. Looked up from germline, CDR1 is SEHNR and CDR2 is FQNEAQ (reference sequence). CDR3 coding DNA: TGTGCCAGCAGCTTAGTGGCTAGCGGGCCAATCTACAATGAGCAGTTCTTC. This sequence encodes CASSLVASGPIYNEQFF.

The chain joins TRBV30 to TRBJ2-7; D not certain. CDR1 is GTSNPN, CDR2 SVGIG, per germline (reference sequence). The CDR3 contains 13 residues. The CDR3 loop reads CAAQAPLSYEQYF. In DNA form, the CDR3 reads TGTGCTGCCCAGGCCCCACTCTCCTACGAGCAGTACTTC.

CDR3 sequence: CASSLIGGSSYNEQFF. The CDR3 nucleotides are TGTGCCAGCAGCTTAATTGGGGGGAGCTCCTACAATGAGCAGTTCTTC. The V and J genes are TRBV7-8 and TRBJ2-1; tentative D call: TRBD2 (6 bases). Trimming pared 2 bases from V and 0 bases from J, leaving 11 bases between. Germline values: CDR1 SGHVS, CDR2 FQNEAQ. The CDR3 has 16 residues.

The rearrangement joins TRBV9 to TRBJ2-1; D might be TRBD1 (6 bases). The CDR3 contains 14 residues. Germline CDR1 is SGDLS and CDR2 is YYNGEE. V was shortened by 0 bases and J by 5 bases, with 9 bases between the two germline ends. The chain's CDR3 is CASSVEGGNNEQFF. Here the CDR3 DNA reads TGTGCCAGCAGCGTAGAAGGGGGAAACAATGAGCAGTTCTTC.

The chain couples TRBV5-4 to TRBJ2-1; 9 bases map to TRBD2. The CDR3 is made up of 18 amino acids. Trimming cost V 2 bases and J 8 bases; bases outside gene matches: 17. CDR1 SGHNT and CDR2 YYREEE come from the germline V gene (reference sequence). CDR3 sequence: CASSFDFRRGGNLDEQFF. In nucleotides, the CDR3 is TGTGCCAGCAGCTTCGATTTTCGGCGGGGGGGCAATTTGGATGAGCAGTTCTTC. Combining the CDR3 with reference TRBV5-4 and TRBJ2-1 gives the whole variable domain ETGVTQSPTHLIKTRGQQVTLRCSSQSGHNTVSWYQQALGQGPQFIFQYYREEENGRGNFPPRFSGLQFPNYSSELNVNALELDDSALYLCASSFDFRRGGNLDEQFFGPGTRLTVL.

This sequence joins TRBV7-8 and TRBJ1-1, with D possibly matching TRBD1 (5 bases). The germline CDR1 and CDR2 sequences are SGHVS and FQNEAQ. V was pared by 2 bases and J by 6 bases, with 13 bases between. The CDR3 loop spans 14 amino acids. CDR3 region: CASSLSAGFAEAFF. The DNA for the CDR3 is TGTGCCAGCAGCTTAAGTGCAGGGTTCGCTGAAGCTTTCTTT.

V is TRBV6-1 and J is TRBJ1-5, with D perhaps TRBD1 (6 bases). The CDR3 has 15 amino acids. From germline, CDR1 is MNHNS and CDR2 SASEGT. Deletions cut 2 bases from V and 8 bases from J, with 16 bases between. The CDR3 coding sequence is TGTGCCAGCAGTGAACGGAGGCAGGGGTCCGAGCCCCAGCATTTT. Protein product: CASSERRQGSEPQHF.

The chain is built from TRBV9 and TRBJ1-3; D remains unclear. CDR1 and CDR2 (germline): SGDLS, YYNGEE. This CDR3 has 14 amino acids. V lost 5 bases, J lost 0 bases, and 9 bases lay in between. The CDR3 DNA sequence: TGTGCCAGCAGAGACGGATACTCTGGAAACACCATATATTTT. It translates to CASRDGYSGNTIYF.

This clone appeared a single time. The chain couples TRBV20-1 to TRBJ1-1; possibly TRBD1 for D (6 bases). This CDR3 comprises 11 residues. The germline V gene has CDR1 DFQATT and CDR2 SNEGSKA (reference sequence). V was trimmed by 7 bases and J by 1 base, leaving 7 bases between them. DNA for the CDR3: TGCAGTGGGGACAAGAACACTGAAGCTTTCTTT. Protein: CSGDKNTEAFF.

The table lists this clone with a count of one. This chain joins TRBV6-1 and TRBJ1-3, with D perhaps matching TRBD1 (6 bases). CDR1 is MNHNS and CDR2 is SASEGT in the germline V gene. The CDR3 is made up of 17 amino acids. The V end was cut by 2 bases, the J end by 0 bases, with 14 bases between. The CDR3 reads CASSERDTRYSGNTIYF. Here the CDR3 DNA reads TGTGCCAGCAGTGAAAGGGACACTCGTTACTCTGGAAACACCATATATTTT.

The CDR3 sequence: CASNYMAASGANVLTF. CDR3 DNA: TGTGCCAGCAACTACATGGCCGCATCTGGGGCCAACGTCCTGACTTTC. The chain has TRBV5-6 and TRBJ2-6; no clear D. CDR1 and CDR2 (germline): SGHDT, YYEEEE. The CDR3 runs to 16 residues. The V gene lost 6 bases and the J gene lost 1 base, with 14 bases spanning the gap.

The chain links TRBV5-8 to TRBJ1-1, with D possibly TRBD1 on 5 matching bases. V lost 2 bases and J 1 base, leaving 15 bases between the germline ends. Germline CDR1 SGHTS, CDR2 YDEGEE. There are 16 residues in the CDR3. CDR3 protein: CASSFREGRSNTEAFF. In DNA form, the CDR3 reads TGTGCCAGCAGCTTTCGGGAGGGACGATCGAACACTGAAGCTTTCTTT.

This clone appeared once. The V and J genes are TRBV11-2 and TRBJ2-5, with a tentative D call TRBD1 (6 bases). The J call is uncertain, as TRBJ2-7 better fits the DNA end. Per the germline V gene, CDR1 is SGHAT and CDR2 is FQNNGV. The length of the CDR3 is 15 residues. CDR3 DNA sequence: TGTGCCAGCAGCTTTGGACAGCTAGGGACCTACGAGCAGTACTTC. It is translated as CASSFGQLGTYEQYF.